A single TCR beta chain is shown here with its context. This clone's antigen is unknown. Per-nucleotide qualities are absent, and no much larger clonotype sits a single base away. This entry comes from a study of cytomegalovirus exposure and HLA in healthy donors (dated by TCRdb to between 2016 and 2019). Turning to the overall study: According to an earlier analysis of a few hundred of the donors, 150 million to 200 million T cells yielded roughly 110 million unique TCR beta sequences and roughly 280 Gb of sequence data. An early release that covered 640 HLA-typed donors contained approximately 290 gigabases of sequencing data and around 80 million unique TCR sequences. Among the approximately 430 genotyped donors, roughly 80% belonged to the genetic ancestry cluster associated with self-reported Caucasian donors. The study was designed to test whether signatures of past pathogen exposure could be identified by cataloging public T cell receptors. The study profiled the T cell repertoires of around 700 subjects by immunosequencing and related them to cytomegalovirus serostatus. Along with the approximately 600-subject first cohort, a separate validation cohort of around 120 different subjects was used. High-throughput TCR immunosequencing, statistical association of individual TCRs with disease status, and machine learning were combined to predict cytomegalovirus infection status. A later analysis re-analyzed previously published TCR beta repertoires from several hundred donors and added high-resolution HLA genotyping to study TCR occurrence patterns. The later analysis used no new phenotypic data to find candidate immune exposures, relying instead on TCR beta sequences and their occurrence across donors. In an earlier analysis of roughly 540 of the donors, high-throughput TCR beta sequencing was used to judge whether each TCR beta V gene segment behaved as functional or pseudogenic. Donor age, sex, ethnicity and CMV serostatus were compiled alongside the repertoire data. A later genetic analysis used genome-wide SNP genotypes for about three fifths of the roughly 700 donors, treating that subset as a discovery cohort. Every repertoire in the discovery cohort had been generated on one and the same sequencing platform. HLA typing covered class I and class II loci at four-digit resolution. The number of donors typed differed by locus, with 629-630 for A, B, C, DRB1 and DQB1, more than 500 for DQA1, about 610 for DPA1, and about 450 for DPB1. Because of strong linkage in the cohort, a handful of DR-DQ haplotypes were treated as single units for association and clustering. On average, over 200,000 unique TCR beta nucleotide sequences were sequenced per donor among about 400 genotyped donors of the cohort, with roughly a sixth of those sequences being non-productive.

The paper as a whole reports these results and caveats: Linkage disequilibrium might explain the correlated functional status among segregating V segments, but an unknown experimental factor could not be excluded. The sequencing pipeline was judged likely to have produced a cluster of highly shared sequence variants as a technical artifact. In this cohort, only TCR beta chains were sequenced, and detectable features were limited by the absence of alpha or paired-chain data. In both the original and validation cohorts, the classifier was reported to diagnose cytomegalovirus status with high specificity and sensitivity. In the study, 150 to 200 TCR beta chains were listed as associated with cytomegalovirus. A few of the identified cytomegalovirus-associated TCR beta chains were confirmed in vitro to be specific for cytomegalovirus antigens. A later analysis associated 16,951 TCR beta sequences with specific HLA alleles at a false discovery rate of 0.05. In an earlier analysis of several hundred of the donors, most TCR beta V segments were observed in productive rearrangements about 90% or about 30% of the time, broadly matching IMGT annotations. Most CMV-associated TCR beta chains appeared to be HLA-restricted in a later analysis, and the HLA associations seemed to be driven largely by CMV exposure. Roughly uniform sequencing depth across donors was assumed in presence/absence analyses, although this assumption may not hold. Most TCR sequences were seen in very few donors, while some public TCRs were found in many individuals. In a later analysis, several top co-occurrence clusters were reported to appear linked to parvovirus B19, influenza, CMV and Epstein-Barr virus. A further reported finding was that TCR beta sequences accurately predicted the HLA-A and HLA-B alleles for most subjects in the first cohort. CMV serostatus was the only immune exposure information available for the cohort. Because some donors lacked HLA typing at each locus, the association tests relied only on the typed subset. In a later analysis, TCR association rates were found to vary across HLA loci, with the most associated TCRs seen for DRB1 alleles and the fewest for HLA-C alleles. Strong co-occurrence of HLA alleles, especially DR and DQ, made assigning TCR associations to individual alleles difficult. V-gene and J-gene trimming of TCR beta chains was associated with a missense DCLRE1C variant in a later genetic analysis, and the association was replicated in an independent cohort. The authors suggested that the approach could potentially be extended to other disease states and immunological phenotypes. In a later genetic analysis, fewer N-insertions in productive TCRs were reported among donors in an Asian-associated ancestry cluster than the approximately 670-donor mean. Because counts were too low, seventeen rarely observed V segments, including chromosome 9 orphons, were left out of the earlier analysis of 587 of the donors. A later analysis found that HLA-associated TCR beta chains were more clonally expanded and had lower generation probabilities than equally common non-associated chains.

The method behind the library was the immunoSEQ multiplex PCR assay. The multiplex PCR relied on a mix of 60 forward primers for TCR Vbeta segments and 13 reverse primers for TCR Jbeta segments. A multiplex PCR assay on genomic DNA amplified the CDR3 region of rearranged TCR beta genes. The amplified TCR beta libraries were sequenced on the Illumina HiSeq System as 87-base-pair reads. Regarding the original processing steps: In a later analysis, roughly 80 million unique TCR beta chains were counted across the approximately 640 repertoires, and around 11 million of these chains were shared by at least two donors. A nearest-neighbor algorithm error-corrected the raw reads and collapsed the reads into unique sequences, merging closely related sequences to remove PCR and sequencing errors. V, D and J gene segments were assigned by aligning CDR3 sequences to IMGT reference sequences. Each retained sequence needed at least a six-nucleotide match to both a V gene segment and a J gene segment. A rearrangement counted as productive if the CDR3 had no stop codons and remained in frame with V and J, and every other rearrangement counted as non-productive. CDR3 was defined by IMGT convention, running from the second conserved V-encoded cysteine to the conserved J-encoded phenylalanine. The earlier analysis of about 500 of the donors excluded sequences that lacked an unambiguous match to a single V gene segment. In an earlier analysis of 587 of the donors, V segments were called functional above 56.7% productive rearrangements and were called segregating when the between-donor standard deviation exceeded 5%. A statistical classification framework was built to diagnose cytomegalovirus status from the catalog of TCR beta chain sequences. A later analysis assigned V and J genes by comparing TCR nucleotide sequences with IMGT/GENE-DB human TR gene sequences. A later analysis assigned CDR3 sequences and most-parsimonious VDJ recombination scenarios with the TCRdist pipeline. A later analysis defined each TCR beta chain by its CDR3 amino acid sequence plus V-gene family, and excluded reads lacking a unique V-gene family. In a later analysis, around 600 highly shared, low-generation-probability nucleotide sequences were removed to address suspected cross-contamination and a sequencing artifact. In a later analysis, a clonal expansion index was calculated for each public chain from normalized within-repertoire ranks of inferred template counts. Generation probabilities in a later analysis came from a VDJ recombination model fitted to out-of-frame rearrangements, and those results were checked against IGoR. In a later analysis, hypergeometric tests were used to score TCR-TCR, TCR-HLA and TCR-CMV co-occurrence, with a repertoire-size bias correction applied to TCR pairs. In a later analysis, false discovery rates were estimated by permuting HLA or CMV assignments 20 times. In a later analysis, co-occurring TCRs were grouped with DBSCAN, and TCRdist sequence similarity was added when clustering was performed within HLA-allele-positive subsets. Repertoires with fewer than 30,000 or more than 120,000 public chains were left out of co-occurrence clustering, as were a handful of repertoires with anomalous nucleotide sharing. TCRdb provides this immuneACCESS table in a form limited to in-frame rearrangements. Some clones are lacking; in checked studies, under half of them reflect an unresolved V gene, and why the rest are absent is not known. The V and J calls and clone size come from that table; D and trimming were worked out from the DNA. For this sample there are 70,000 to 95,000 clones; approximately 80% appear just once. The biggest ten clones account for 1.5% to 2% of the sample.

The cohort was made up of approximately 700 healthy bone marrow donors. All cohort members were sampled while nominally healthy, although unrecorded immune exposures were likely present. The donor was CMV seronegative and was included in the group of 352 seronegative cohort members. A peripheral blood sample was collected from each donor, and TCR beta sequencing was performed on peripheral blood mononuclear cells. The Qiagen DNeasy Blood Extraction Kit was used to extract genomic DNA from the blood cell samples. This sequence originates from a woman in her twenties or thirties in good health and CMV-seronegative. The sample consisted of PBMCs.

The CDR3 is CAISERGGETTDTQYF. The nucleotide sequence reads as follows: TGTGCCATCAGTGAGAGAGGGGGCGAAACCACAGATACGCAGTATTTT. The sequence links TRBV10-3 to TRBJ2-3; 7 bases in the middle match TRBD1. V is trimmed back by 2 bases and J by 2 bases, and the junction contains 7 bases that no gene match accounts for. The CDR3, cysteine through phenylalanine, is 16 amino acids long. The DNA shown is the 48-base CDR3, in frame from base 1. The germline V gene encodes CDR1 ENHRY and CDR2 SYGVKD.